This T cell receptor (beta chain) was observed in a study of vaccination effects on CD4 cells after COVID-19. Study-level background: It was a median of 72 days after the second dose that post-vaccine samples were obtained.

This CDR3 region has 16 residues. Losses at the gene ends were 1 base for V and 5 bases for J; bases not matched to a gene: 4. From germline, CDR1 is LGHDT and CDR2 YNNKEL (reference sequence). The data were produced by immunoSEQ multiplex PCR, yet TCRdb's version contains in-frame clones alone and is incomplete. The sample records over 45,000 clones, just over 70% being singletons. About this clone itself: The antigen is not known.

Following a roughly eleven-day culture, CD4+ T cells were purified. Either the mRNA-1273 or the BNT162b2 vaccine was given to participants as two doses. Prior SARS-CoV-2 infection was absent in the vaccine recipients, as shown by negative nucleocapsid antibodies. The sequencing here drew on CD4+ T cells from PBMCs cultured without peptide, taken after COVID-19 vaccination. The sequence was obtained from a human donor who received a COVID-19 vaccine. The V call is TRBV3-1 (or the pseudogene TRBV3-2), the J call TRBJ2-1, with 11 nucleotides matching TRBD2. CDR3 residues: CASSQVLLAGDNEQFF. CDR3 in DNA: TGTGCCAGCAGCCAAGTTCTACTAGCGGGGGACAATGAGCAGTTCTTC.